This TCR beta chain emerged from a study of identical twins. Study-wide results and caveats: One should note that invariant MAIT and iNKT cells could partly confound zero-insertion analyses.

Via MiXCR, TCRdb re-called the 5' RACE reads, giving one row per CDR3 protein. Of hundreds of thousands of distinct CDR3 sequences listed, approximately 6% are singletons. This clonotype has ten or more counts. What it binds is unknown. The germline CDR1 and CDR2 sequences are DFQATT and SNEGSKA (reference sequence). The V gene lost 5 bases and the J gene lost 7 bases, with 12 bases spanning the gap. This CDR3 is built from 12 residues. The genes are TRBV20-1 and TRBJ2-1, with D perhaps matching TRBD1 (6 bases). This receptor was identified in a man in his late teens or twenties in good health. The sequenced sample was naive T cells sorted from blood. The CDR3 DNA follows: TGCAGTGCTGGGGGCAGACAGAATGAGCAGTTCTTC. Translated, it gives CSAGGRQNEQFF.